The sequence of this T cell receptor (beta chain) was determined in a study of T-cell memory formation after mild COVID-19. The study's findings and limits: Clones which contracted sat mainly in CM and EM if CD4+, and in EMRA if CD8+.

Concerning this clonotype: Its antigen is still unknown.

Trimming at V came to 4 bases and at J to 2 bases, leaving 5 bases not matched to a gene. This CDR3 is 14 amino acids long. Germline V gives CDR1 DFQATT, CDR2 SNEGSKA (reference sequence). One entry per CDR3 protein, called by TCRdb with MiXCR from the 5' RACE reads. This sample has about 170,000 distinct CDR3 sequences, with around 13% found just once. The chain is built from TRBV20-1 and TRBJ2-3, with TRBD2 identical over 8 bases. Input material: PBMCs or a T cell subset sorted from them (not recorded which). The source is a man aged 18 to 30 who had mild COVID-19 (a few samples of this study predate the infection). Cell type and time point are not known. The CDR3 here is CSATGLASTDTQYF. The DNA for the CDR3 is TGCAGTGCTACTGGACTAGCCTCCACAGATACGCAGTATTTT.